A selection of T cell receptor beta chains follows, all from one sample in a study of cytomegalovirus exposure and HLA in healthy donors. Profiling relied on immunoSEQ multiplex PCR, and the TCRdb table lists in-frame clones only, not all of them. Among 60,000 to 85,000 clones listed, around 69% were seen once. Material for sequencing was PBMCs. The receptors were sampled from a human donor in good health. CDR3s include the opening cysteine and the closing phenylalanine or tryptophan. The D gene is left open where the match is weak. Clone size is stated in some rows and not others, as once, few, many or a class when expanded.

cdr3_aa	cdr3_nt	v_call	j_call	cdr3_length	d_call	clone_size
CASSGQGEETQYF	TGTGCCAGCAGCGGACAGGGGGAAGAGACCCAGTACTTC	TRBV6-6	TRBJ2-5	13	TRBD1	once
CASGTPLGGGQPQHF	TGTGCCAGCGGGACTCCTCTAGGCGGAGGTCAGCCCCAGCATTTT	TRBV6-5	TRBJ1-5	15	NA	few
CASTSSFWGSYEQYF	TGTGCCAGCACTTCTAGTTTCTGGGGCTCCTACGAGCAGTACTTC	TRBV6-1	TRBJ2-7	15	NA	NA
CASSQREQGACEAFF	TGCGCCAGCAGCCAGAGGGAACAGGGGGCTTGTGAAGCTTTCTTT	TRBV4-1	TRBJ1-1	15	TRBD1	NA
CASSQYPVPGRGASHGYTF	TGTGCCAGCAGCCAATACCCAGTCCCCGGCAGGGGCGCCTCGCATGGCTACACCTTC	TRBV14	TRBJ1-2	19	NA	once
CASSQDEGRFTEAFF	TGCGCCAGCAGCCAAGATGAGGGGAGGTTCACTGAAGCTTTCTTT	TRBV4-1	TRBJ1-1	15	NA	NA
CASSEIGTPHSNQPQHF	TGTGCCAGCAGCGAAATCGGGACACCGCATAGCAATCAGCCCCAGCATTTT	TRBV7-2	TRBJ1-5	17	NA	NA
CASSGGGRQYTEAFF	TGTGCCAGCAGCGGGGGGGGCCGACAGTACACTGAAGCTTTCTTT	TRBV5-4	TRBJ1-1	15	NA	few
CASSFHIGLAGTKTYNEQFF	TGTGCCAGCAGTTTCCACATCGGTCTAGCGGGAACAAAAACCTACAATGAGCAGTTCTTC	TRBV27	TRBJ2-1	20	TRBD2	NA
CAWSSDRRYEQYF	TGTGCCTGGAGCTCGGACAGGAGGTACGAGCAGTACTTC	TRBV30	TRBJ2-7	13	TRBD1	NA
CASSPSSYNSPLHF	TGTGCCAGCAGCCCGAGCTCCTATAATTCACCCCTCCACTTT	TRBV2	TRBJ1-6	14	NA	few
CASSLAGGNNEQFF	TGCGCCAGCAGCTTGGCGGGAGGGAACAATGAGCAGTTCTTC	TRBV5-1	TRBJ2-1	14	TRBD2	NA
CASSGTASYEQYF	TGCGCCAGCAGCGGGACAGCCTCCTACGAGCAGTACTTC	TRBV5-1	TRBJ2-7	13	TRBD1	NA
CATSREWGTPYGYTF	TGTGCCACCAGCAGAGAATGGGGGACACCCTATGGCTACACCTTC	TRBV15	TRBJ1-2	15	NA	NA
CASSYSGGTVTYEQYF	TGTGCCAGCAGTTACTCGGGGGGGACGGTGACCTACGAGCAGTACTTC	TRBV6-6	TRBJ2-7	16	TRBD2	medium-sized
CASSPTTGGTDMAFF	TGCGCCAGCAGCCCCACGACAGGGGGAACTGATATGGCTTTCTTT	TRBV5-1	TRBJ1-1	15	TRBD1	NA
CASSPLGYDNEQFF	TGTGCCAGCAGCCCGCTAGGCTACGACAATGAGCAGTTCTTC	TRBV7-3	TRBJ2-1	14	NA	NA
CASSLTSGRAVPQYF	TGTGCCAGCAGCTTGACTAGCGGGAGGGCCGTTCCGCAGTATTTT	TRBV25-1	TRBJ2-3	15	TRBD2	NA
CAISRDTNTEAFF	TGCGCCATTAGCCGGGACACAAACACTGAAGCTTTCTTT	TRBV10-1	TRBJ1-1	13	NA	NA
CASSPRGDREAGYTF	TGTGCCAGCAGCCCCCGGGGAGACAGGGAGGCCGGCTACACCTTC	TRBV7-9	TRBJ1-2	15	TRBD1	NA
CASSLGTISYNEQFF	TGTGCCAGCAGCTTGGGGACAATCTCCTACAATGAGCAGTTCTTC	TRBV7-2	TRBJ2-1	15	NA	NA
CASSYSAGLSYEQYF	TGTGCCAGCAGTTACTCCGCGGGACTATCCTACGAGCAGTACTTC	TRBV6-5	TRBJ2-7	15	TRBD2	NA
CASSFRGEAYEQYF	TGTGCCAGCAGCTTCCGGGGAGAGGCCTACGAGCAGTACTTC	TRBV5-4	TRBJ2-7	14	NA	NA
CASSPLAGASYEQYF	TGTGCCAGCAGCCCTCTAGCGGGAGCGTCCTACGAGCAGTACTTC	TRBV4-2	TRBJ2-7	15	TRBD2	once
CASSLGTDYNEQFF	TGTGCCAGCAGCTTAGGTACAGACTACAATGAGCAGTTCTTC	TRBV7-9	TRBJ2-1	14	NA	NA
CASSSLDRAYGYTF	TGTGCCAGCAGTTCCTTAGACAGGGCCTATGGCTACACCTTC	TRBV27	TRBJ1-2	14	TRBD1	NA
CASSLGFSNTEAFF	TGTGCCAGCAGTTTAGGCTTTTCGAACACTGAAGCTTTCTTT	TRBV28	TRBJ1-1	14	NA	few
CASSFSGRTDTQYF	TGTGCCAGCAGCTTCAGCGGTCGCACAGATACGCAGTATTTT	TRBV7-9	TRBJ2-3	14	NA	NA
CASSLGQSSNQPQHF	TGTGCCAGCAGCCTCGGACAGAGTAGCAATCAGCCCCAGCATTTT	TRBV6-5	TRBJ1-5	15	NA	once
CASSFDSYTEAFF	TGTGCCAGCAGCTTCGACAGTTACACTGAAGCTTTCTTT	TRBV5-6	TRBJ1-1	13	NA	NA
CATSRDLAGTGELFF	TGTGCCACCAGCAGAGACCTAGCGGGGACCGGGGAGCTGTTTTTT	TRBV15	TRBJ2-2	15	TRBD2	NA
CASSTRQGVGNTIYF	TGTGCCAGCAGCACTCGACAGGGGGTGGGAAACACCATATATTTT	TRBV5-4	TRBJ1-3	15	TRBD1	NA
CASSVEGAGGELFF	TGTGCCAGCAGCGTAGAGGGGGCCGGCGGGGAGCTGTTTTTT	TRBV9	TRBJ2-2	14	TRBD1	NA
CASSGLAGVPEQYF	TGTGCCAGCTCGGGGCTAGCGGGAGTTCCCGAGCAGTACTTC	TRBV18	TRBJ2-7	14	TRBD2	NA
CASSIYGSGSGDTQYF	TGTGCCAGTAGTATATACGGCAGCGGGAGCGGAGATACGCAGTATTTT	TRBV19	TRBJ2-3	16	TRBD2	few
CASINPAGAGYTF	TGTGCCAGTATCAACCCGGCAGGGGCTGGCTACACCTTC	TRBV19	TRBJ1-2	13	NA	NA
CASSRLGGQGGHEQYF	TGTGCCAGCAGCCGTCTAGGGGGACAGGGTGGCCACGAGCAGTACTTC	TRBV27	TRBJ2-7	16	TRBD1	once
CASSAIAGDETQYF	TGCGCCAGCTCCGCCATAGCGGGAGATGAGACCCAGTACTTC	TRBV4-1	TRBJ2-5	14	TRBD2	once
CASGLTGASQETQYF	TGTGCTAGTGGTTTGACAGGGGCCAGCCAAGAGACCCAGTACTTC	TRBV12-5	TRBJ2-5	15	TRBD1	NA
CASSPQDRGNYGYTF	TGTGCCAGCAGCCCGCAAGACAGGGGGAACTATGGCTACACCTTC	TRBV28	TRBJ1-2	15	TRBD1	NA
CAISEPHLQGTYEQYF	TGTGCCATCAGTGAGCCACATCTACAGGGAACCTACGAGCAGTACTTC	TRBV10-3	TRBJ2-7	16	NA	NA
CASSLVYSSVAEIYGYTF	TGCGCCAGCAGCTTGGTTTATTCGTCCGTGGCAGAAATTTATGGCTACACCTTC	TRBV5-1	TRBJ1-2	18	NA	NA
CASSQGTGRGEQYF	TGCGCCAGCAGCCAAGGGACAGGTCGAGGCGAGCAGTACTTC	TRBV4-1	TRBJ2-7	14	TRBD1	NA
CSVDLTYNEQFF	TGCAGCGTTGACCTAACCTACAATGAGCAGTTCTTC	TRBV29-1	TRBJ2-1	12	NA	NA
CASSRPNLRGYTF	TGTGCCAGCAGTCGACCGAATCTCAGGGGCTACACCTTC	TRBV6-5	TRBJ1-2	13	NA	NA
CASTPTSGRQTQYF	TGTGCCAGTACCCCGACTAGCGGGAGACAGACCCAGTACTTC	TRBV19	TRBJ2-5	14	TRBD2	NA